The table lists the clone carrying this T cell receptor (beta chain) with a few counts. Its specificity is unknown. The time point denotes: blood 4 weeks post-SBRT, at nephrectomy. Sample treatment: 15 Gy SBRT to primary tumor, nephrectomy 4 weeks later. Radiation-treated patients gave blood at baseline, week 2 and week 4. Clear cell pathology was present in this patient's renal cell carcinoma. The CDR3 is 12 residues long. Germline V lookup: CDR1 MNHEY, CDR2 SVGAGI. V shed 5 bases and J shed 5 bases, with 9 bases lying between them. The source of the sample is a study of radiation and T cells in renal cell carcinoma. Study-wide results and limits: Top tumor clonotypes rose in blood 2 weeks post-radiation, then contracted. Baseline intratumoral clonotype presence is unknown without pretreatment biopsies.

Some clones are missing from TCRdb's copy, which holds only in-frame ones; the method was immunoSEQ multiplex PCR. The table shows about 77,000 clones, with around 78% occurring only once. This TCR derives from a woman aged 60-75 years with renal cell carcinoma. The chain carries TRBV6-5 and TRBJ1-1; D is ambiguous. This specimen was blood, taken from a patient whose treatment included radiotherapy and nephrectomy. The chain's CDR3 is CASSRSGTEAFF. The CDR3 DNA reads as TGTGCCAGCAGTAGGAGTGGGACTGAAGCTTTCTTT.